A single sample is the source of the 17 T cell receptor beta chains below, sequenced in a study of blood T cell repertoires in COVID-19. Measured with immunoSEQ multiplex PCR; TCRdb has only the in-frame clones, and not every one. The profile shows some 380,000 clones, 81% of them singletons. Material for sequencing was peripheral blood. Receptor source: a human donor with acute or convalescent COVID-19. The donor label of this sample is uncertain.

This clone was seen only once. A read error may produce the germline difference seen at one junction end. This rearrangement joins TRBV3-1 (or the pseudogene TRBV3-2) to TRBJ2-7, with D tentatively TRBD1 (6 bases). The germline CDR1 and CDR2 sequences are LGHDT and YNNKEL (reference sequence). CDR3 length: 14 residues. The chain's CDR3 is CANSKTWTAYEQYF. CDR3 DNA: TGTGCCAACAGCAAGACCTGGACAGCCTACGAGCAGTACTTC.

The chain has TRBV19 and TRBJ2-7, with a weak D call TRBD2 (6 bases). The germline V gene encodes CDR1 LNHDA and CDR2 SQIVND (reference sequence). Trimming removed 5 bases from V and 2 bases from J, with 13 bases in between. This CDR3 comprises 14 residues. The CDR3 bases are TGTGCCAGTAGTTCGTCGGGAGATGCCTACGAGCAGTACTTC. Protein product: CASSSSGDAYEQYF. The full variable domain, completed using reference TRBV19 and TRBJ2-7, is DGGITQSPKYLFRKEGQNVTLSCEQNLNHDAMYWYRQDPGQGLRLIYYSQIVNDFQKGDIAEGYSVSREKKESFPLTVTSAQKNPTAFYLCASSSSGDAYEQYFGPGTRLTVT.

The chain carries TRBV18 and TRBJ1-1; D is perhaps TRBD1 (5 bases). Germline CDR1 and CDR2: KGHSH and LQKENI. The CDR3 totals 14 residues. Trimming took off 3 bases at V and 1 base at J, with 9 bases between the two ends. The CDR3 DNA sequence: TGTGCCAGCTCACCGAGACAGAAGAACACTGAAGCTTTCTTT. Its protein product is CASSPRQKNTEAFF.

Regarding this clone: This sample also contains other DNA sequences that code for the same CDR3. The gene calls are TRBV3-1 (or the pseudogene TRBV3-2) and TRBJ1-1, with no clear D. The V gene's germline CDR1 is LGHDT and CDR2 YNNKEL (reference sequence). Trimming took 1 base from V and 2 from J, leaving 2 bases between them. This CDR3 has 12 residues. The CDR3 sequence: CASSQANTEAFF. As DNA, the CDR3 is TGTGCCAGCAGCCAAGCAAACACTGAAGCTTTCTTT.

The chain couples TRBV5-1 to TRBJ2-2; no definite D call. Trimming removed 4 bases from V and 10 bases from J, with 17 bases in between. CDR1 is SGHRS, CDR2 YFSETQ, per germline. The CDR3 has 14 residues. CDR3 loop: CASSLASVSSELFF. For the CDR3, the DNA is TGCGCCAGCAGCCTCGCGAGTGTGTCCTCGGAGCTGTTTTTT.

The V and J genes are TRBV28 and TRBJ1-2; 9 positions match TRBD1. The germline V gene has CDR1 MDHEN and CDR2 SYDVKM. The CDR3 sequence is 16 residues long. Unmatched junction bases numbered 14, after V lost 5 bases and J lost 7 bases. The CDR3 loop is CASSTRQGGLYFGYTF. In nucleotides, the CDR3 is TGTGCCAGCAGTACTCGACAGGGGGGTCTATACTTTGGCTACACCTTC.

In nucleotides, the CDR3 is TGCGCCAGCAGCGGCGGGACAGGGGGCGATGGGGACTATGGCTACACCTTC. Its translation: CASSGGTGGDGDYGYTF. This chain uses TRBV5-1 with TRBJ1-2; the match to TRBD1 covers 12 bases. Germline V gene data show CDR1 as SGHRS and CDR2 as YFSETQ. The CDR3 runs to 17 residues. After removal of 4 bases from V and 3 bases from J, the junction contained 10 bases not matched to a gene.

The rearrangement joins TRBV25-1 to TRBJ1-2; weak D call: TRBD1 (5 bases). This CDR3 is 13 amino acids long. Germline V gene sequence: CDR1 MGHDK, CDR2 SYGVNS. Trimming stripped 3 bases from V and 0 bases from J, with 5 bases between. As DNA, the CDR3 is TGTGCCAGCAGTGAGACAGCTAACTATGGCTACACCTTC. This codes for CASSETANYGYTF.

CDR3 in amino acids: CASSKTSGQKTQYF. CDR3 bases: TGCGCCAGCAGCAAGACTAGCGGCCAGAAGACCCAGTACTTC. This rearrangement joins TRBV5-1 to TRBJ2-5; 9 nucleotides match TRBD2. Germline V gene sequence: CDR1 SGHRS, CDR2 YFSETQ. With 4 bases clipped from V and 6 bases from J, the junction kept 7 bases outside the gene matches. The CDR3 loop spans 14 amino acids.

Points on this clone: Other DNA variants within this sample encode the same CDR3. This chain links TRBV6-6 with TRBJ2-5; 8 positions match TRBD2. The CDR3 runs to 12 residues. Looked up from germline, CDR1 is MNHNY and CDR2 is SVGAGI (reference sequence). Trimming at V came to 8 bases and at J to 5 bases, leaving 4 bases not matched to a gene. As DNA, the CDR3 is TGTGCCAGCCGGGGGGGGCCCGAGACCCAGTACTTC. Translated, it gives CASRGGPETQYF.

The J gene is TRBJ1-2, the V gene TRBV28, with D maybe TRBD1 (6 bases). Germline CDR1 MDHEN, CDR2 SYDVKM. Trimming removed 6 bases at V and 5 bases at J, with 19 bases between. This CDR3 region has 15 residues. CDR3 sequence: CASRHAGDIRYGYTF. The CDR3 coding sequence is TGTGCCAGCAGGCACGCCGGGGACATTCGGTATGGCTACACCTTC.

Comments on this clone: Other DNA sequences in this sample translate to the same CDR3. The gene calls are TRBV18 and TRBJ1-3, with D maybe TRBD1 (5 bases). The V gene lost 0 bases and the J gene lost 4 bases, with 13 bases spanning the gap. Looked up from germline, CDR1 is KGHSH and CDR2 is LQKENI. The CDR3 runs 16 residues. The CDR3 spells CASSPPQGRSGNTIYF. The DNA for the CDR3 is TGTGCCAGCTCACCACCGCAGGGTCGTTCAGGAAACACCATATATTTT.

The chain recombines TRBV19 with TRBJ1-2; D is unresolved. The CDR3 consists of 13 residues. V shed 5 bases and J shed 8 bases, with 15 bases lying between them. Germline values: CDR1 LNHDA, CDR2 SQIVND (reference sequence). The CDR3 bases are TGTGCCAGTAGTTGGGTGGCGGCGGTCGGCTACACCTTC. The encoded protein is CASSWVAAVGYTF. The full variable domain, rest sourced from reference TRBV19 and TRBJ1-2, is DGGITQSPKYLFRKEGQNVTLSCEQNLNHDAMYWYRQDPGQGLRLIYYSQIVNDFQKGDIAEGYSVSREKKESFPLTVTSAQKNPTAFYLCASSWVAAVGYTFGSGTRLTVV.

This rearrangement joins TRBV5-6 to TRBJ1-3; TRBD1 is a possible D gene (5 bases). The CDR3 length is 12 residues. The V gene lost 2 bases and the J gene lost 8 bases, with 8 bases spanning the gap. Germline V gives CDR1 SGHDT, CDR2 YYEEEE. The CDR3 here is CASSFPGDTIYF. The CDR3 coding sequence is TGTGCCAGCAGCTTTCCGGGGGACACCATATATTTT.

The V gene is TRBV29-1, the J gene TRBJ1-1, with no clear D. Germline loops: CDR1 SQVTM, CDR2 ANQGSEA. Trimming took off 4 bases at V and 5 bases at J, with 8 bases between the two ends. This CDR3 comprises 11 residues. CDR3 sequence (DNA): TGCAGCGTTGGTCGGGTGACTGAAGCTTTCTTT. Encoded protein: CSVGRVTEAFF.

The chain is built from TRBV4-1 and TRBJ1-5, with TRBD1 as a possible D gene (6 bases). CDR3 length: 16 residues. Germline loops: CDR1 MGHRA, CDR2 YSYEKL. V was clipped by 4 bases and J by 3 bases, with 16 bases between them. CDR3 in DNA: TGCGCCAGCAGCCTCCTTCCCGGGACAAACAATCAGCCCCAGCATTTT. Translation: CASSLLPGTNNQPQHF.

The chain couples TRBV2 to TRBJ1-1; 7 nucleotides line up with TRBD1. Germline V lookup: CDR1 SNHLY, CDR2 FYNNEI. The J segment lost 3 bases and the V segment lost 6 bases, leaving 10 bases of the junction unmatched. This CDR3 has 15 amino acids. The chain's CDR3 is CASSHTQGKDTEAFF. The CDR3 nucleotides read TGTGCCAGCAGCCACACACAGGGGAAGGACACTGAAGCTTTCTTT.